This TCR beta chain stems from a study of vaccination effects on CD4 cells after COVID-19. V lost 5 bases and J lost 4, with 8 bases in between. The CDR3 spans 12 residues. Prior to sequencing, the ViraFEST assay stimulated PBMC with viral peptide pools, which expanded the antigen-specific CD4+ T cells. Culturing for around ten days preceded CD4+ T cell isolation. According to the study, vaccine recipients showed no prior SARS-CoV-2 infection and negative nucleocapsid antibodies. The assay was immunoSEQ multiplex PCR, and TCRdb's table has in-frame clones only and misses some. The sample has about 55,000 clones, around 68% seen once. Comments on this clone: The antigen remains unidentified.

The sequence was collected from a human donor who received a COVID-19 vaccine. The chain recombines TRBV12-3 or TRBV12-4 with TRBJ1-2; weak D call: TRBD1 (5 bases). This sample comprised CD4+ T cells from PBMCs cultured with SARS-CoV-2 spike peptides, obtained before COVID-19 vaccination. CDR3 amino acids: CASSGTAYGYTF. DNA of the CDR3: TGTGCCAGCAGTGGGACGGCCTATGGCTACACCTTC.